Detailed here is one T cell receptor (beta chain). The data were taken from a study of blood T cell repertoires in COVID-19. About the research overall: COVID-19 samples collected from the United States, Italy and Spain covered acute and convalescent phases. From T cells, B-cell-depleted T cells, or PBMCs came the material, which was cDNA or gDNA.

Clones were sequenced by immunoSEQ multiplex PCR, and TCRdb holds only the in-frame ones, with some missing. The data hold over 75,000 clones, with around 76% observed a single time. CDR1 and CDR2 from the germline V gene are SEHNR and FQNEAQ (reference sequence). V was trimmed by 4 bases and J by 5 bases, leaving 17 bases between them. This CDR3 contains 15 residues. The receptor was derived from a human donor in a cohort sampled during active COVID-19. V gene TRBV7-9 combines with J gene TRBJ1-2; D remains unclear. Material: peripheral blood. CDR3 residues: CASSYGRRGGYGYTF. In DNA form, the CDR3 reads TGTGCCAGCAGCTACGGCAGACGGGGTGGATATGGCTACACCTTC. The full variable domain, its missing parts supplied by reference TRBV7-9 and TRBJ1-2, is DTGVSQNPRHKITKRGQNVTFRCDPISEHNRLYWYRQTLGQGPEFLTYFQNEAQLEKSRLLSDRFSAERPKGSFSTLEIQRTEQGDSAMYLCASSYGRRGGYGYTFGSGTRLTVV.